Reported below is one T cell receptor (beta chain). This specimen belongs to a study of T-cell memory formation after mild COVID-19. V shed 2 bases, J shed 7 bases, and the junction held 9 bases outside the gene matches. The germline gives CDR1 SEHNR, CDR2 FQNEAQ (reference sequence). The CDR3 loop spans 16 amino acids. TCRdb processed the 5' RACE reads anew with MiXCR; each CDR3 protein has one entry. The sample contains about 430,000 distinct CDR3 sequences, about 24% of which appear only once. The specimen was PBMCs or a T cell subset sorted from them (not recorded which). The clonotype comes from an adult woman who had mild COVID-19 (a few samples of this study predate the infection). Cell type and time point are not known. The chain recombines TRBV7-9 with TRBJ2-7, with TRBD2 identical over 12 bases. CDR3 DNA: TGTGCCAGCAGCTTAAGTCTAGCGGGAGGGCCTCGAGAGCAGTACTTC. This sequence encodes CASSLSLAGGPREQYF.